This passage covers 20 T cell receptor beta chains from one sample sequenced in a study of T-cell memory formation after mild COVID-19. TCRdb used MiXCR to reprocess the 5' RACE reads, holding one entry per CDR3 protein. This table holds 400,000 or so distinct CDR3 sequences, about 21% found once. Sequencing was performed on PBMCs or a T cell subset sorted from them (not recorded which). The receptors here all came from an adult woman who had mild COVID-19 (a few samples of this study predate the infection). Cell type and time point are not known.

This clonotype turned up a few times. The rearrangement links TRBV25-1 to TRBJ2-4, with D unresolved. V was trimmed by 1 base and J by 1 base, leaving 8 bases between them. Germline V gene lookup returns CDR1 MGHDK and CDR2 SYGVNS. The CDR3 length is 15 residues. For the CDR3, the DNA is TGTGCCAGCAGTGAATCAGAATTGGCCAAAAACATTCAGTACTTC. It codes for CASSESELAKNIQYF.

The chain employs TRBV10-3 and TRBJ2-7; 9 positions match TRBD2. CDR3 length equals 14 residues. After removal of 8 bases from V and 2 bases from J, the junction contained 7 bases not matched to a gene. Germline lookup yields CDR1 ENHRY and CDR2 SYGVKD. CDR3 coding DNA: TGTGCCATCGATAGCGGGAGTGGGCCCTACGAGCAGTACTTC. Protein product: CAIDSGSGPYEQYF.

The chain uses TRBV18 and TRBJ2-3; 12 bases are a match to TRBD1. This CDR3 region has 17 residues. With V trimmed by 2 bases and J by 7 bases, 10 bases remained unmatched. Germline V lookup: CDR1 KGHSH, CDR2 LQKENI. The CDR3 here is CASSPKIGTGGANTQYF. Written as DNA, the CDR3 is TGTGCCAGCTCACCAAAAATTGGGACAGGGGGCGCGAATACGCAGTATTTT.

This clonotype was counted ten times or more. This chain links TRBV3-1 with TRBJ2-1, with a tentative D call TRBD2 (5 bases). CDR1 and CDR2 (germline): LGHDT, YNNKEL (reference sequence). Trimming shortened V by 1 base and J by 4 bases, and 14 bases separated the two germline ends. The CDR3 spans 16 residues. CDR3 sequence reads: CASSQGLLAGYNEQFF. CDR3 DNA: TGTGCCAGCAGCCAAGGTCTTCTAGCCGGGTACAATGAGCAGTTCTTC.

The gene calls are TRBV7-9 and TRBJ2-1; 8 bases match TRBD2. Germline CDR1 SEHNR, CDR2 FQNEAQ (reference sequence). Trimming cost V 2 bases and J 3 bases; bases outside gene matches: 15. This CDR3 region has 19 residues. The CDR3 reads CASSLPTASGLDLYNEQFF. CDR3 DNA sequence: TGTGCCAGCAGCTTACCGACAGCTTCGGGACTAGACCTCTACAATGAGCAGTTCTTC.

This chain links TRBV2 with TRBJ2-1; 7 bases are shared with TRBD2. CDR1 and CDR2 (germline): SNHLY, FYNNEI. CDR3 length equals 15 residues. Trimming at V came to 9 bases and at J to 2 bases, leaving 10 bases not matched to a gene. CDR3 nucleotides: TGTGCCAGAAATCAACCTAGCGGTACCTACAATGAGCAGTTCTTC. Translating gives CARNQPSGTYNEQFF.

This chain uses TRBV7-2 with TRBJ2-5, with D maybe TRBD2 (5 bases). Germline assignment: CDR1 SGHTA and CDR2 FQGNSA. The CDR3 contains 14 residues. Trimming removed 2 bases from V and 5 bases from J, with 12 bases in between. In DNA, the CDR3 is TGTGCCAGCAGCTTACCGGGGAGTGGGGAGACCCAGTACTTC. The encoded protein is CASSLPGSGETQYF.

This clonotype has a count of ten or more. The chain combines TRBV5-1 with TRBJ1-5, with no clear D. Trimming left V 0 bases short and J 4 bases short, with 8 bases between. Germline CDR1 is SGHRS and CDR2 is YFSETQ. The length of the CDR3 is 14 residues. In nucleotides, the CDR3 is TGCGCCAGCAGCTTGGGCCAGATAAATCAGCCCCAGCATTTT. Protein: CASSLGQINQPQHF.

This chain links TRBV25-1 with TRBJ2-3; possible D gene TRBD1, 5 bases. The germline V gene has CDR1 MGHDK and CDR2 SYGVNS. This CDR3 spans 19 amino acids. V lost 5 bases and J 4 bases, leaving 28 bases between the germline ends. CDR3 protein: CASSPPVGALGVFADTQYF. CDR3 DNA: TGTGCCAGCAGTCCTCCGGTAGGGGCGCTTGGTGTTTTCGCAGATACGCAGTATTTT.

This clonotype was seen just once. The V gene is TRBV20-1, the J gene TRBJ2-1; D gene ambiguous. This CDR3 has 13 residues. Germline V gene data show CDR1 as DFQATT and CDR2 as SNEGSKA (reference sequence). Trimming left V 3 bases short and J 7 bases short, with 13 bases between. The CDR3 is CSARNGPKNEQFF. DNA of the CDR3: TGCAGTGCTAGGAACGGACCGAAGAATGAGCAGTTCTTC.

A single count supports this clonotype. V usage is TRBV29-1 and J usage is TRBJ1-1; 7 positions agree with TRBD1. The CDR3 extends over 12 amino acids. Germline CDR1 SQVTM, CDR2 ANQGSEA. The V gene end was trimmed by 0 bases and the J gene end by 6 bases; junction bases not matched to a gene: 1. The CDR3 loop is CSVEDQGAEAFF. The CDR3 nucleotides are TGCAGCGTTGAAGACCAGGGGGCTGAAGCTTTCTTT.

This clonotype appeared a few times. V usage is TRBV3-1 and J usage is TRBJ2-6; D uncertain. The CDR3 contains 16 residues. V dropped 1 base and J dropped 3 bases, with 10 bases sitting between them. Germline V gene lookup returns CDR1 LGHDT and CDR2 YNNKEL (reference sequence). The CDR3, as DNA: TGTGCCAGCAGCCAAGCCCTGGGTGGTGGGGCCAACGTCCTGACTTTC. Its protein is CASSQALGGGANVLTF.

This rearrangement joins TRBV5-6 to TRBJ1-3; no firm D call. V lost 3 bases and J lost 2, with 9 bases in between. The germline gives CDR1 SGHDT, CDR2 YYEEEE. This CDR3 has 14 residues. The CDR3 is CASSSWKTGNTIYF. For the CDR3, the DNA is TGTGCCAGCAGCTCGTGGAAGACTGGAAACACCATATATTTT.

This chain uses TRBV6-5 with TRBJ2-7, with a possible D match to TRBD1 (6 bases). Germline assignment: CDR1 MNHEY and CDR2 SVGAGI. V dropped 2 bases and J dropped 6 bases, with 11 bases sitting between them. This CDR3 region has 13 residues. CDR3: CASSYAGAGEQYF. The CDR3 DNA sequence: TGTGCCAGCAGTTACGCAGGGGCGGGCGAGCAGTACTTC.

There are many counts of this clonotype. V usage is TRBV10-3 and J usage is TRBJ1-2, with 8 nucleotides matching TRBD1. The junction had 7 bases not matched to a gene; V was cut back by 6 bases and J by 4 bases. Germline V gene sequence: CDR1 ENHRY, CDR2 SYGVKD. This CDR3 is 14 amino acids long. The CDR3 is CAISGQGGGYGYTF. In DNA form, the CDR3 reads TGTGCCATCAGCGGACAGGGAGGGGGCTATGGCTACACCTTC.

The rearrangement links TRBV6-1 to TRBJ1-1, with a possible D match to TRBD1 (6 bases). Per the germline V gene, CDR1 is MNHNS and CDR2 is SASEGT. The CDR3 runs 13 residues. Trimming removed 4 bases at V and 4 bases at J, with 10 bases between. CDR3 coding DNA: TGTGCCAGCAGTGCCCTCAGGGGCACTGAAGCTTTCTTT. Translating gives CASSALRGTEAFF.

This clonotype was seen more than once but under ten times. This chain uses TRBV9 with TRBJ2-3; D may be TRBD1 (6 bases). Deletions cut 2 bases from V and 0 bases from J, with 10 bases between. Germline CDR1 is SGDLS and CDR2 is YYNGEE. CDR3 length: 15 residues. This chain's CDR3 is CASSVGTPSTDTQYF. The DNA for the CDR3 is TGTGCCAGCAGCGTCGGGACACCCAGCACAGATACGCAGTATTTT.

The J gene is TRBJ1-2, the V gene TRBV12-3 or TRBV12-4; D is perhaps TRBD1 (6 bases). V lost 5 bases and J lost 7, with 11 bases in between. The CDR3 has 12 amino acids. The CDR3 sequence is CASSRQEGGYTF. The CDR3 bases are TGTGCCAGCAGTCGACAGGAGGGTGGCTACACCTTC.

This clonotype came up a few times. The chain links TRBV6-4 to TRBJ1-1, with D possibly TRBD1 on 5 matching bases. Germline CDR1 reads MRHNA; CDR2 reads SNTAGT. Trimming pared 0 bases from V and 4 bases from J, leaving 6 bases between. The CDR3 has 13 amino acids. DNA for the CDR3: TGTGCCAGCAGTGACTCAGGGGCCACTGAAGCTTTCTTT. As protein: CASSDSGATEAFF.

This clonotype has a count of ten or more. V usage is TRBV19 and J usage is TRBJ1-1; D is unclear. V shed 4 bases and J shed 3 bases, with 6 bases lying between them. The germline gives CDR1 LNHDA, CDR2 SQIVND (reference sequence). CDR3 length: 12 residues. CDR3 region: CASSKGYTEAFF. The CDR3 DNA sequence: TGTGCCAGTAGTAAGGGTTACACTGAAGCTTTCTTT.